The 19 T cell receptor beta chains presented below share a single source sample, sequenced in a study of blood T cell repertoires in COVID-19. Repertoires were generated with immunoSEQ multiplex PCR, while TCRdb's copy carries only in-frame clones and drops some. The table records about 250,000 clones, around 88% of them present only once. Sequenced material: peripheral blood. All receptors derive from a man aged 30 to 45 with acute or convalescent COVID-19.

The chain couples TRBV27 to TRBJ2-3; tentatively, D is TRBD2 (5 bases). V shed 0 bases and J shed 1 base, with 11 bases lying between them. CDR1 and CDR2 from the germline V gene are MNHEY and SMNVEV (reference sequence). CDR3 size: 16 residues. CDR3 loop: CASSLSYSGRTDTQYF. The CDR3 DNA sequence: TGTGCCAGCAGTTTATCTTACAGCGGACGCACAGATACGCAGTATTTT.

The chain couples TRBV19 to TRBJ1-1; D gene ambiguous. Germline V gives CDR1 LNHDA, CDR2 SQIVND (reference sequence). The CDR3 totals 13 residues. The ends were cut back, 7 bases at V and 2 bases at J, with 11 bases in the middle. Here the CDR3 DNA reads TGTGCCAGTACCCGATGGAGCAACACTGAAGCTTTCTTT. Amino acids: CASTRWSNTEAFF.

The chain joins TRBV9 to TRBJ2-7; a possible D gene is TRBD2 (5 bases). Germline assignment: CDR1 SGDLS and CDR2 YYNGEE. The V and J ends lost 1 base and 2 bases respectively, with 13 bases between them. The CDR3 runs to 15 residues. CDR3 sequence (DNA): TGTGCCAGCAGCGTAACAATTGGCGGGCCCTACGAGCAGTACTTC. Its translation: CASSVTIGGPYEQYF.

V and J are TRBV7-9 and TRBJ1-1; D might be TRBD1 (6 bases). CDR1 and CDR2 from the germline V gene are SEHNR and FQNEAQ (reference sequence). The V and J ends lost 5 bases and 4 bases respectively, with 14 bases between them. The CDR3 has 14 residues. CDR3 region: CASSPQGRGTEAFF. CDR3 nucleotides: TGTGCCAGCAGCCCACAGGGCCGGGGCACTGAAGCTTTCTTT. Full variable domain (missing parts from reference TRBV7-9 and TRBJ1-1): DTGVSQNPRHKITKRGQNVTFRCDPISEHNRLYWYRQTLGQGPEFLTYFQNEAQLEKSRLLSDRFSAERPKGSFSTLEIQRTEQGDSAMYLCASSPQGRGTEAFFGQGTRLTVV.

The CDR3 here is CASSFIWESSYNEQFF. The CDR3 DNA reads as TGTGCCAGCAGCTTCATATGGGAGAGCTCCTACAATGAGCAGTTCTTC. V and J are TRBV11-2 and TRBJ2-1, with D maybe TRBD2 (5 bases). Trimming left V 3 bases short and J 0 bases short, with 12 bases between. The germline V gene has CDR1 SGHAT and CDR2 FQNNGV. CDR3 size: 16 residues.

V is TRBV19 and J is TRBJ2-3; weak D call: TRBD1 (6 bases). CDR3 size: 19 residues. CDR1 and CDR2 from the germline V gene are LNHDA and SQIVND (reference sequence). The V gene lost 6 bases and the J gene lost 6 bases, with 31 bases spanning the gap. CDR3 sequence (DNA): TGTGCCAGTAGCAACTGGGGGCAGTCTGGAGTGTTTCGTAGGGATACGCAGTATTTT. Its protein is CASSNWGQSGVFRRDTQYF.

Points on this clone: Different DNA sequences within this sample yield the same CDR3. The CDR3 nucleotides are TGCGCCAGCAGCCAAGTTTATAGCTCTGGAAACACCATATATTTT. Translation gives CASSQVYSSGNTIYF. The gene calls are TRBV4-1 and TRBJ1-3, with D unclear. This CDR3 comprises 15 residues. Germline-derived CDR1 and CDR2 are MGHRA and YSYEKL. Trimming removed 1 base from V and 0 bases from J, with 7 bases in between.

V and J are TRBV2 and TRBJ2-7; D perhaps matches TRBD1 (6 bases). This CDR3 comprises 11 residues. Germline V gene lookup returns CDR1 SNHLY and CDR2 FYNNEI. Trimming shortened V by 10 bases and J by 6 bases, and 13 bases separated the two germline ends. The CDR3 DNA reads as TGTGCCATCTCCAGGGGACGCGAGCAGTACTTC. Protein sequence: CAISRGREQYF.

The chain employs TRBV10-3 and TRBJ1-6, with 10 bases that match TRBD1. CDR3 length: 13 residues. The V and J ends lost 6 bases and 10 bases, in that order; junction bases with no gene match: 3. CDR1 is ENHRY, CDR2 SYGVKD, per germline. The CDR3 nucleotides read TGTGCCATCAGAGGACAGGGGGACTCACCCCTCCACTTT. Protein sequence: CAIRGQGDSPLHF.

The chain recombines TRBV28 with TRBJ1-1; tentative D call: TRBD1 (5 bases). Germline V gene data show CDR1 as MDHEN and CDR2 as SYDVKM. Trimming took off 6 bases at V and 6 bases at J, with 11 bases between the two ends. This CDR3 is built from 12 residues. The CDR3 protein is CASRPGLAEAFF. The CDR3 nucleotides read TGTGCCAGCAGACCAGGGTTGGCTGAAGCTTTCTTT.

The rearrangement joins TRBV27 to TRBJ2-7; 10 positions match TRBD1. The germline gives CDR1 MNHEY, CDR2 SMNVEV (reference sequence). The CDR3 loop spans 14 amino acids. V trimming: 5 bases; J trimming: 0 bases; junction bases outside the gene matches: 1. The CDR3 nucleotides are TGTGCCAGCAGTAGACAGGGGGCCTCCTACGAGCAGTACTTC. Amino acid sequence: CASSRQGASYEQYF.

The CDR3 region is CASRSLREGTTGELFF. The CDR3 region has the DNA TGTGCCAGTAGGTCACTGCGGGAGGGAACTACCGGGGAGCTGTTTTTT. The rearrangement links TRBV19 to TRBJ2-2; TRBD2 matches at 9 bases. The V segment lost 6 bases and the J segment 5 bases; nucleotides outside the gene matches: 10. Germline V lookup: CDR1 LNHDA, CDR2 SQIVND (reference sequence). This CDR3 region has 16 residues. Full variable domain (missing parts from reference TRBV19 and TRBJ2-2): DGGITQSPKYLFRKEGQNVTLSCEQNLNHDAMYWYRQDPGQGLRLIYYSQIVNDFQKGDIAEGYSVSREKKESFPLTVTSAQKNPTAFYLCASRSLREGTTGELFFGEGSRLTVL.

This chain connects TRBV11-2 to TRBJ2-5; TRBD2 agrees at 16 bases. V shed 5 bases and J 2 bases; nucleotides not matched to a gene: 11. This CDR3 comprises 19 residues. The germline CDR1 and CDR2 sequences are SGHAT and FQNNGV. The CDR3 nucleotides are TGTGCCAGCAGCCCGCGGGGGACTAGCGGGGGGGCTTGGCAAGAGACCCAGTACTTC. This encodes CASSPRGTSGGAWQETQYF.

This clone occurred once. The chain links TRBV18 to TRBJ2-7; TRBD1 agrees at 8 bases. There are 14 residues in the CDR3. The V gene end was trimmed by 5 bases and the J gene end by 3 bases; junction bases not matched to a gene: 6. Germline-derived CDR1 and CDR2 are KGHSH and LQKENI. The CDR3 is CASSFRDRYYEQYF. The CDR3 DNA sequence: TGTGCCAGCTCATTCCGGGACAGGTACTACGAGCAGTACTTC.

In this sample, this clone turned up once. The gene calls are TRBV30 and TRBJ2-6; tentatively, D is TRBD1 (6 bases). V was cut by 5 bases and J by 0 bases, with 17 bases left in between. CDR1 GTSNPN and CDR2 SVGIG come from the germline V gene (reference sequence). CDR3 length equals 17 residues. DNA for the CDR3: TGTGCCTGGTCCTCTGACAGGCAGAGCTCTGGGGCCAACGTCCTGACTTTC. Translation: CAWSSDRQSSGANVLTF.

The rearrangement joins TRBV12-5 to TRBJ2-3; TRBD2 matches at 12 bases. V shed 1 base and J 0 bases; nucleotides not matched to a gene: 2. Per the germline V gene, CDR1 is LGHNT and CDR2 is FRNRAP. The CDR3 covers 17 residues. The DNA for the CDR3 is TGTGCTAGTGGTTTGGGGACTAGCGGGGAAAGCACAGATACGCAGTATTTT. Its protein is CASGLGTSGESTDTQYF.

The chain recombines TRBV19 with TRBJ1-2, with TRBD1 identical over 8 bases. This CDR3 has 13 residues. V shed 6 bases and J 4 bases; nucleotides not matched to a gene: 4. Germline V gene lookup returns CDR1 LNHDA and CDR2 SQIVND (reference sequence). The CDR3, as DNA: TGTGCCAGTAGAGCAGGGGGCGCCTATGGCTACACCTTC. It encodes CASRAGGAYGYTF.

The chain links TRBV5-5 to TRBJ2-2, with a tentative D call TRBD1 (5 bases). CDR3 length: 15 amino acids. Trimming removed 0 bases at V and 1 base at J, with 7 bases between. Germline V gene data show CDR1 as SGHKS and CDR2 as YYEKEE (reference sequence). The CDR3 DNA reads as TGTGCCAGCAGCTTGGATCAGGGGAACACCGGGGAGCTGTTTTTT. Protein product: CASSLDQGNTGELFF. Filled out from reference TRBV5-5 and TRBJ2-2, the complete variable domain reads DAGVTQSPTHLIKTRGQQVTLRCSPISGHKSVSWYQQVLGQGPQFIFQYYEKEERGRGNFPDRFSARQFPNYSSELNVNALLLGDSALYLCASSLDQGNTGELFFGEGSRLTVL.

The chain employs TRBV9 and TRBJ2-3, with TRBD1 identical over 7 bases. This CDR3 is built from 15 residues. The V gene's germline CDR1 is SGDLS and CDR2 YYNGEE. V gave up 4 bases and J gave up 0 bases; unmatched junction bases: 5. The CDR3 loop is CASSNRDRSTDTQYF. The CDR3 DNA reads TGTGCCAGCAGCAACCGGGACAGAAGCACAGATACGCAGTATTTT.